This is a list of T cell receptor beta chains from one sample in a study of post-analysis software for immune sequencing data. TCRdb passed the PCR reads through MiXCR, listing each CDR3 protein once. The repertoire has about 190,000 distinct CDR3 sequences, 29% of them found once; the top ten carry roughly 3.4%. Sequenced sample: blood. These receptors were taken from a girl younger than 18 with multiple sclerosis. Both conserved end residues are part of each CDR3. Each record gives: clone size, V gene, J gene, D gene, CDR3 protein, CDR3 DNA. D genes are given only for firm matches. Expanded clones get a size class; other rows say once, few or many, or leave the size out.

clone_size: .; v_call: TRBV3-1; j_call: TRBJ2-5; d_call: .; cdr3_aa: CASSQGNGIEETQYF; cdr3_nt: TGTGCCAGCAGCCAAGGGAATGGCATCGAAGAGACCCAGTACTTC
clone_size: many; v_call: TRBV15; j_call: TRBJ1-2; d_call: .; cdr3_aa: CATSREQRRNYGYTF; cdr3_nt: TGTGCCACCAGCAGAGAACAACGACGGAACTATGGCTACACCTTC
clone_size: .; v_call: TRBV5-1; j_call: TRBJ2-1; d_call: .; cdr3_aa: CASSLAGEETQFF; cdr3_nt: TGCGCCAGCAGCTTGGCGGGGGAGGAGACCCAGTTCTTC
clone_size: few; v_call: TRBV3-1; j_call: TRBJ1-6; d_call: TRBD1; cdr3_aa: CASSQPLTGYLNSPLHF; cdr3_nt: TGTGCCAGCAGCCAACCACTGACAGGGTACCTTAATTCACCCCTCCACTTT
clone_size: .; v_call: TRBV5-1; j_call: TRBJ1-1; d_call: .; cdr3_aa: CASSPGTNTEAFF; cdr3_nt: TGCGCCAGCAGCCCCGGGACGAACACTGAAGCTTTCTTT
clone_size: many; v_call: TRBV27; j_call: TRBJ1-1; d_call: .; cdr3_aa: CASSLSKGVRNTEAFF; cdr3_nt: TGTGCCAGCAGTTTATCGAAGGGGGTACGGAACACTGAAGCTTTCTTT
clone_size: few; v_call: TRBV6-2/TRBV6-3; j_call: TRBJ2-3; d_call: TRBD2; cdr3_aa: CASSIRLAGSDTQYF; cdr3_nt: TGTGCCAGCAGTATCCGACTAGCGGGATCAGATACGCAGTATTTT
clone_size: .; v_call: TRBV9; j_call: TRBJ1-1; d_call: .; cdr3_aa: CASSSRDGHAFF; cdr3_nt: TGTGCCAGCAGCTCCCGGGACGGCCACGCTTTCTTT
clone_size: .; v_call: TRBV19; j_call: TRBJ1-6; d_call: .; cdr3_aa: CASSIVNSPLHF; cdr3_nt: TGTGCCAGTAGTATCGTGAATTCACCCCTCCACTTT
clone_size: many; v_call: TRBV4-2; j_call: TRBJ1-5; d_call: TRBD1; cdr3_aa: CASNGATGTGQPQHF; cdr3_nt: TGTGCCAGCAATGGAGCGACAGGGACGGGGCAGCCCCAGCATTTT
clone_size: many; v_call: TRBV6-5; j_call: TRBJ1-2; d_call: .; cdr3_aa: CASSVGGIRDGYTF; cdr3_nt: TGTGCCAGCAGCGTAGGGGGGATCCGAGATGGCTACACCTTC
clone_size: few; v_call: TRBV3-1; j_call: TRBJ1-4; d_call: .; cdr3_aa: CASRSRSTNEKLFF; cdr3_nt: TGTGCCAGCAGGTCCAGGTCTACTAATGAAAAACTGTTTTTT
clone_size: many; v_call: TRBV5-4; j_call: TRBJ2-5; d_call: .; cdr3_aa: CASSPYQETQYF; cdr3_nt: TGTGCCAGCAGTCCATACCAAGAGACCCAGTACTTC
clone_size: .; v_call: TRBV5-1; j_call: TRBJ1-1; d_call: TRBD1; cdr3_aa: CASSQGTASTEAFF; cdr3_nt: TGCGCCAGCAGCCAAGGGACAGCTAGCACTGAAGCTTTCTTT
clone_size: many; v_call: TRBV6-6; j_call: TRBJ2-1; d_call: .; cdr3_aa: CATRPLYSSSYNEQFF; cdr3_nt: TGTGCCACCAGACCCCTCTACTCCAGCTCCTACAATGAGCAGTTCTTC
clone_size: once; v_call: TRBV12-3/TRBV12-4; j_call: TRBJ1-1; d_call: .; cdr3_aa: CASRQVPAEAFF; cdr3_nt: TGTGCCAGCAGACAAGTCCCGGCTGAAGCTTTCTTT
clone_size: few; v_call: TRBV7-2; j_call: TRBJ2-1; d_call: TRBD2; cdr3_aa: CASSLGGGLVSASYNEQFF; cdr3_nt: TGTGCCAGCAGCTTAGGGGGGGGACTAGTATCGGCCTCCTACAATGAGCAGTTCTTC
clone_size: many; v_call: TRBV29-1; j_call: TRBJ2-1; d_call: TRBD2; cdr3_aa: CSAFLGTSGYNEQFF; cdr3_nt: TGCAGCGCGTTTTTAGGGACTAGCGGCTACAATGAGCAGTTCTTC
clone_size: .; v_call: TRBV28; j_call: TRBJ2-3; d_call: .; cdr3_aa: CASSFRWEDGSPSTGTQYF; cdr3_nt: TGTGCCAGCAGTTTTCGGTGGGAGGACGGTTCTCCTAGCACAGGTACGCAGTATTTT
clone_size: .; v_call: TRBV5-1; j_call: TRBJ2-2; d_call: TRBD2; cdr3_aa: CASSFTAGGRTGELFF; cdr3_nt: TGCGCCAGCAGCTTCACAGCGGGGGGGCGAACCGGGGAGCTGTTTTTT
clone_size: few; v_call: TRBV7-9; j_call: TRBJ2-1; d_call: TRBD1; cdr3_aa: CASILPGQGAIFQFF; cdr3_nt: TGTGCCAGCATCCTCCCGGGACAGGGGGCGATTTTCCAGTTCTTC
clone_size: many; v_call: TRBV27; j_call: TRBJ2-6; d_call: .; cdr3_aa: CASSFGGANVLTF; cdr3_nt: TGTGCCAGCAGTTTTGGCGGGGCCAACGTCCTGACTTTC
clone_size: many; v_call: TRBV28; j_call: TRBJ2-1; d_call: TRBD1; cdr3_aa: CASSRDRDMNEQFF; cdr3_nt: TGTGCCAGCAGCCGGGACAGGGACATGAATGAGCAGTTCTTC
clone_size: few; v_call: TRBV5-1; j_call: TRBJ1-4; d_call: .; cdr3_aa: CASSFWGFATNEKLFF; cdr3_nt: TGCGCCAGCAGCTTTTGGGGGTTTGCAACTAATGAAAAACTGTTTTTT
clone_size: few; v_call: TRBV28; j_call: TRBJ2-5; d_call: .; cdr3_aa: CASSWGSGPEQYF; cdr3_nt: TGTGCCAGCAGTTGGGGCTCTGGTCCGGAGCAGTACTTC
clone_size: .; v_call: TRBV4-1; j_call: TRBJ2-1; d_call: TRBD2; cdr3_aa: CASSQVLLAEYNEQFF; cdr3_nt: TGCGCCAGCAGCCAAGTATTACTAGCGGAGTACAATGAGCAGTTCTTC
clone_size: .; v_call: TRBV6-5; j_call: TRBJ1-1; d_call: .; cdr3_aa: CATRRGNTEAFF; cdr3_nt: TGTGCCACCCGGCGGGGGAACACTGAAGCTTTCTTT
clone_size: .; v_call: TRBV7-3; j_call: TRBJ2-3; d_call: TRBD1; cdr3_aa: CASSSRTGGADTQYF; cdr3_nt: TGTGCCAGCAGCTCTCGGACAGGGGGCGCAGATACGCAGTATTTT
clone_size: .; v_call: TRBV7-8; j_call: TRBJ2-7; d_call: .; cdr3_aa: CASSHPSRRESSYEQYF; cdr3_nt: TGTGCCAGCAGCCACCCGTCCAGGAGGGAGAGTTCCTACGAGCAGTACTTC
clone_size: .; v_call: TRBV13; j_call: TRBJ1-2; d_call: .; cdr3_aa: CASSVGGLWGYTF; cdr3_nt: TGTGCCAGCAGCGTCGGGGGTTTGTGGGGCTACACCTTC
clone_size: .; v_call: TRBV7-7; j_call: TRBJ2-1; d_call: TRBD2; cdr3_aa: CASSRSGGAVSEQFF; cdr3_nt: TGTGCTAGCAGCCGCAGCGGGGGGGCCGTGTCTGAGCAGTTCTTC
clone_size: few; v_call: TRBV5-1; j_call: TRBJ2-5; d_call: TRBD2; cdr3_aa: CASSLAPLLAGVGETQYF; cdr3_nt: TGCGCCAGCAGCTTGGCCCCCTTACTAGCGGGAGTGGGGGAGACCCAGTACTTC
clone_size: few; v_call: TRBV15; j_call: TRBJ1-2; d_call: .; cdr3_aa: CATSRARDPGYTF; cdr3_nt: TGTGCCACCAGCAGAGCCCGGGACCCTGGCTACACCTTC
clone_size: .; v_call: TRBV12-3/TRBV12-4; j_call: TRBJ2-3; d_call: TRBD1; cdr3_aa: CASATGGRDTQYF; cdr3_nt: TGTGCCAGCGCGACAGGGGGCAGAGATACGCAGTATTTT
clone_size: few; v_call: TRBV2; j_call: TRBJ2-1; d_call: .; cdr3_aa: CASSELNEQFF; cdr3_nt: TGTGCCAGCAGTGAACTGAATGAGCAGTTCTTC
clone_size: many; v_call: TRBV29-1; j_call: TRBJ1-2; d_call: TRBD1; cdr3_aa: CSVEGQGLAYGYTF; cdr3_nt: TGCAGCGTTGAAGGACAGGGGTTGGCCTATGGCTACACCTTC